This entry concerns a single TCR beta chain. The antigen remains unidentified. The data are from a study of cytomegalovirus exposure and HLA in healthy donors. 13 Jbeta primers and 60 Vbeta primers were used for the PCR. Method: immunoSEQ multiplex PCR; TCRdb's copy keeps in-frame clones and lacks some. In the table there are tens of thousands of clones, roughly 78% of which are singletons. The CDR3 totals 12 residues. Germline assignment: CDR1 MNHEY and CDR2 SMNVEV (reference sequence). Trimming took 8 bases from V and 0 from J, leaving 7 bases between them. Findings and limits, study-wide: The study had only CMV serostatus as immune exposure information. A later analysis revealed that TCR association rates differed between HLA loci, peaking at DRB1 and bottoming out at HLA-C.

V usage is TRBV27 and J usage is TRBJ2-5; D is perhaps TRBD1 (6 bases). Sequencing was carried out using PBMCs. The TCR originated in a male donor in good health and CMV-seropositive. The DNA for the CDR3 is TGTGCCAGCCGGACAGACCAAGAGACCCAGTACTTC. Translated: CASRTDQETQYF.